This T cell receptor beta chain was documented in a study of cytotoxic CD8 clonotypes in ibrutinib-treated CLL. Study context: Researchers reported approximately twelve relapsed/refractory and about 15 treatment-naive patients, 17 of them IGHV unmutated.

The CDR3 sequence is 14 residues long. From germline, CDR1 is SGHRS and CDR2 YFSETQ. V lost 3 bases and J lost 4; bases outside the gene matches: 6. Only in-frame clones appear in the TCRdb table, and some are missing; sequencing was by immunoSEQ multiplex PCR. The sample records 300,000 or so clones, roughly 71% being singletons. Sequences were derived from PBMCs, sampled after 36 months of ibrutinib treatment. This chain connects TRBV5-1 to TRBJ1-2, with 7 bases aligning to TRBD1. This TCR derives from a human donor with chronic lymphocytic leukemia. The DNA for the CDR3 is TGCGCCAGCAGCTCGGAGGAGGGGGCCTATGGCTACACCTTC. Its translation is CASSSEEGAYGYTF.